The T cell receptor (beta chain) described here comes from a study of cytomegalovirus exposure and HLA in healthy donors. Overall study results and limits: Overall, some 160 TCR beta chains were annotated as cytomegalovirus-associated. It was likely that a cluster of highly shared sequence variants was a sequencing artifact.

Use of 60 Vbeta and 13 Jbeta primers characterized the PCR. The method was immunoSEQ multiplex PCR; TCRdb's version includes in-frame clones alone and lacks a portion of them. The sample contains around 92,000 clones, roughly 80% of which appear only once. The ends were cut back, 3 bases at V and 2 bases at J, with 16 bases in the middle. The CDR3 extends over 16 amino acids. Germline V CDR1 and CDR2: MDHEN, SYDVKM. To note about this clone: Its target is unknown.

This sequence joins TRBV28 and TRBJ1-1; D is undetermined. This clonotype originated in a girl aged 2 to 9 in good health and CMV-seropositive. What was sequenced was PBMCs. Here the CDR3 DNA reads TGTGCCAGCAGTTTTCTGGCGGCTTCCTCAAACACTGAAGCTTTCTTT. It is translated as CASSFLAASSNTEAFF.